One sample yielded the 11 T cell receptor beta chains listed below, sequenced in a study of blood T cells in healthy people across ages. Primers used in a second PCR of about 7 to 12 cycles were a sample-barcoded 5' primer and a J-beta primer mix. TCRdb reprocessed the 5' RACE reads with MiXCR, giving one entry per CDR3 protein. The table includes fewer than 900,000 distinct CDR3 sequences, around 36% detected once. The sample taken for sequencing was blood. These receptor sequences come from a man between 18 and 29 years old in good health.

The chain combines TRBV4-3 with TRBJ2-3; no clear D. The CDR3 length is 15 residues. CDR1 is LGHNA, CDR2 YSLEER, per germline. The V and J ends lost 1 base and 4 bases respectively, with 12 bases between them. CDR3 sequence reads: CASSQARSGADTQYF. CDR3 in DNA: TGCGCCAGCAGCCAAGCCCGGTCCGGAGCAGATACGCAGTATTTT.

The chain carries TRBV5-1 and TRBJ2-1, with D perhaps matching TRBD2 (5 bases). Gene TRBJ2-7 matches the end of the DNA better, so the J call may be wrong. The CDR3 runs 15 residues. From germline, CDR1 is SGHRS and CDR2 YFSETQ. The CDR3 nucleotides read TGCGCCAGCAGCCCGGGTGTAGCGCCTAACAATGAGCAGTACTTC. Residues: CASSPGVAPNNEQYF.

This clonotype was counted a few times. This sequence joins TRBV12-3 or TRBV12-4 and TRBJ2-4; a possible D gene is TRBD2 (5 bases). The CDR3 has 14 residues. V was cut by 7 bases and J by 13 bases, with 23 bases left in between. The CDR3 reads CASTPRRQHNEQYF. CDR3 in DNA: TGTGCCAGCACCCCCAGGAGGCAGCACAATGAGCAGTACTTC.

Comment on this clonotype: A much larger clone lies a single base off, so this may be a read error. The chain links TRBV29-1 to TRBJ2-5; D is possibly TRBD1 or TRBD2 (5 bases each). Germline CDR1 SQVTM, CDR2 ANQGSEA. The CDR3 contains 15 residues. Deletions cut 6 bases from V and 2 bases from J, with 19 bases between. The CDR3 protein is CSVDPRDGVQETQYF. DNA of the CDR3: TGCAGCGTGGACCCCCGGGACGGCGTTCAAGAGACCCAGTACTTC.

This clonotype was seen a few times. The chain combines TRBV18 with TRBJ1-2; 8 positions agree with TRBD1. Trimming took 3 bases from V and 8 from J; bases not matched to a gene: 14. Germline values: CDR1 KGHSH, CDR2 LQKENI. The CDR3 is 16 amino acids. CDR3 DNA: TGTGCCAGCTCACCTACGTCCGTGACAGGGGACGAGGGCTACACCTTC. Its translation: CASSPTSVTGDEGYTF.

The chain links TRBV18 to TRBJ2-2; 7 bases are a match to TRBD1. CDR1 is KGHSH, CDR2 LQKENI, per germline. The J segment lost 6 bases and the V segment lost 0 bases, leaving 19 bases of the junction unmatched. The CDR3 is made up of 20 amino acids. The CDR3, as DNA: TGTGCCAGCTCACCACCCGGACAGGTGACTCCACTCGGATATCCCGGGGAGCTGTTTTTT. It codes for CASSPPGQVTPLGYPGELFF.

The chain carries TRBV12-3 or TRBV12-4 and TRBJ2-3; 8 bases match TRBD1. This CDR3 spans 15 amino acids. Germline trimming cut 3 bases from V and 4 bases from J; bases unmatched to any gene: 6. The CDR3 here is CASSFRDRTSDTQYF. For the CDR3, the DNA is TGTGCCAGCAGTTTCAGGGACAGGACGTCAGATACGCAGTATTTT.

The chain combines TRBV20-1 with TRBJ1-5, with D uncertain. CDR3 size: 15 residues. The germline gives CDR1 DFQATT, CDR2 SNEGSKA (reference sequence). V gave up 0 bases and J gave up 2 bases, with 11 bases separating them. CDR3 loop: CSARDTGVGNQPQHF. The CDR3 region has the DNA TGCAGTGCTAGAGATACGGGTGTGGGCAATCAGCCCCAGCATTTT.

In this sample, this clonotype turned up many times. V and J are TRBV12-3 or TRBV12-4 and TRBJ1-2; TRBD1 agrees at 10 bases. The CDR3 has 15 amino acids. Losses at the gene ends were 6 bases for V and 6 bases for J; bases not matched to a gene: 10. DNA of the CDR3: TGTGCCAGCAGACCAACCGGGACAGGGGAGGATGGCTACACCTTC. It specifies CASRPTGTGEDGYTF.

The rearrangement uses TRBV5-1 and TRBJ1-5, with D maybe TRBD1 (5 bases). Germline assignment: CDR1 SGHRS and CDR2 YFSETQ. Trimming left V 4 bases short and J 6 bases short, with 14 bases between. This CDR3 has 14 residues. The chain's CDR3 is CASSPNLGGQPQHF. The CDR3 bases are TGCGCCAGCAGCCCAAACCTTGGGGGTCAGCCCCAGCATTTT. The full variable domain, in which reference TRBV5-1 and TRBJ1-5 provide the parts outside the CDR3, is KAGVTQTPRYLIKTRGQQVTLSCSPISGHRSVSWYQQTPGQGLQFLFEYFSETQRNKGNFPGRFSGRQFSNSRSEMNVSTLELGDSALYLCASSPNLGGQPQHFGDGTRLSIL.

In its sample, this clonotype was seen once. The gene calls are TRBV3-1 and TRBJ2-1; D remains ambiguous. Per germline, CDR1 LGHDT and CDR2 YNNKEL (reference sequence). This CDR3 region has 12 residues. Deletions cut 4 bases from V and 15 bases from J, with 16 bases between. This CDR3 reads CASSLSWAQRFF. In nucleotides, the CDR3 is TGTGCCAGCAGCCTTTCCTGGGCCCAGCGGTTCTTC.